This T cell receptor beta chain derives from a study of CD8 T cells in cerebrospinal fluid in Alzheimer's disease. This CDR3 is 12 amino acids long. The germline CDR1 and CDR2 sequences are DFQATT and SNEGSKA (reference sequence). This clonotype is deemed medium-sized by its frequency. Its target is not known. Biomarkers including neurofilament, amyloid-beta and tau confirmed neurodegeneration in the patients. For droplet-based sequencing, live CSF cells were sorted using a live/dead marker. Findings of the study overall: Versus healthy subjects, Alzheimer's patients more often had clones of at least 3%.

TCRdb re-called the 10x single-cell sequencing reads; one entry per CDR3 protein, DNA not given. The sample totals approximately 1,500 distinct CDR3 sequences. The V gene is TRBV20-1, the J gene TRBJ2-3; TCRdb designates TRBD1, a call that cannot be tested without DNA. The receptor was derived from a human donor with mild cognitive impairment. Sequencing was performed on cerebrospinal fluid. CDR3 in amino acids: CSASGATDTQYF.